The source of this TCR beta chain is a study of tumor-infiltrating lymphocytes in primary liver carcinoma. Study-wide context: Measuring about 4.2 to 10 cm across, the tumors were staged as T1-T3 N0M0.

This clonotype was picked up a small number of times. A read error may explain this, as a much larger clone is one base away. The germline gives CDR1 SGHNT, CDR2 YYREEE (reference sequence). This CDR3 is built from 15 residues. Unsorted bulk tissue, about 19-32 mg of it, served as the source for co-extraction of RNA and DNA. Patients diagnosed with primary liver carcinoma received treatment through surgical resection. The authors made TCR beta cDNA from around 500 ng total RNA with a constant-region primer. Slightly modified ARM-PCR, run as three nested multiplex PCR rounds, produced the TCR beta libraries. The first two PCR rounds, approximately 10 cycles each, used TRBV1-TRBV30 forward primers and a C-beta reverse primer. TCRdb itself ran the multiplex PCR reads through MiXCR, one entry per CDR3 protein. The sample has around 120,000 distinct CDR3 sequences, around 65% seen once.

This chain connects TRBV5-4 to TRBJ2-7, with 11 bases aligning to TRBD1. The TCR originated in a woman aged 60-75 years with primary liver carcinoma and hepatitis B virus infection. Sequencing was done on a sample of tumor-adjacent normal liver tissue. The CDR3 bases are TGTGCCAGCCGCTTCGGACAGGGGGCTGGCTACGAGCAGTACTTC. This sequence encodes CASRFGQGAGYEQYF. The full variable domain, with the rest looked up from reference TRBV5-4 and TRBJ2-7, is ETGVTQSPTHLIKTRGQQVTLRCSSQSGHNTVSWYQQALGQGPQFIFQYYREEENGRGNFPPRFSGLQFPNYSSELNVNALELDDSALYLCASRFGQGAGYEQYFGPGTRLTVT.